This T cell receptor beta chain came from a study of graft-versus-host responses after intestinal transplantation. The CDR3 runs to 16 residues. V shed 5 bases, J shed 4 bases, and the junction held 10 bases outside the gene matches. CDR1 and CDR2 (germline): SGHVS, FQNEAQ. Grafts had their tissue processed, releasing intraepithelial and lamina propria lymphocytes. This table comes from immunoSEQ multiplex PCR, and its TCRdb copy is limited to in-frame clones, with some not included. The sample yields several hundred clones, about 78% seen once. This TCR was recovered from a human patient who received an intestinal transplant, so some T cells may come from the graft donor. Specimen: ileum tissue, collected around 37 weeks after intestinal transplant. The V gene is TRBV7-8, the J gene TRBJ2-3, with 9 nucleotides matching TRBD2. The CDR3 nucleotides are TGTGCCAGCAGCCTTGGGGGCGGGAGGGCATCAGATACGCAGTATTTT. Amino acids: CASSLGGGRASDTQYF.